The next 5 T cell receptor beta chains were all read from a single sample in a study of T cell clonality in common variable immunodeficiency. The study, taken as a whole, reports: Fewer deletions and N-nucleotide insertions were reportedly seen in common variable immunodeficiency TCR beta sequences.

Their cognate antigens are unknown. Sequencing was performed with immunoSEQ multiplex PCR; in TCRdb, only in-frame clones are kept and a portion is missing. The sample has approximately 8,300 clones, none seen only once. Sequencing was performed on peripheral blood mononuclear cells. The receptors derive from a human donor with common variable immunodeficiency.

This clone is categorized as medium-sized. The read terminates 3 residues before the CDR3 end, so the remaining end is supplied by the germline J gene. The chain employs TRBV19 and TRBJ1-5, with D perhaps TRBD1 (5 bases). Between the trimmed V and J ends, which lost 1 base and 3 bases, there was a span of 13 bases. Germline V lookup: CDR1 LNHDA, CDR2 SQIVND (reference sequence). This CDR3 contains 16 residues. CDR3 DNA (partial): TGTGCCAGTAGTATAGGGGCGGGGGTTAACAATCAGCCC. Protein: CASSIGAGVNNQP. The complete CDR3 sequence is CASSIGAGVNNQPQHF.

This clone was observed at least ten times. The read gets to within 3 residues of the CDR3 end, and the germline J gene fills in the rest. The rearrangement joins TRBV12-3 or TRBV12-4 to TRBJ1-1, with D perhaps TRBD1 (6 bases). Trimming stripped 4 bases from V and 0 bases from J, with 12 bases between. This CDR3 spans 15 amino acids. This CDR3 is CASSSYRAVNTEAFF. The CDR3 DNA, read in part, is TGTGCCAGCAGTTCGTACAGGGCGGTGAACACTGAA.

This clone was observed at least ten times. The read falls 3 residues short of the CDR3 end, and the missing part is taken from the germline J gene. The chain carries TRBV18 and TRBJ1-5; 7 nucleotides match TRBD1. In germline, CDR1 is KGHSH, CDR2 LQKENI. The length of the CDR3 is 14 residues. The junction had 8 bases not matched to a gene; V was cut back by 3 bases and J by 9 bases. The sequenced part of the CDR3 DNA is TGTGCCAGCTCACCTCAGACAGGGCAGCCGCCC. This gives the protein CASSPQTGQPP. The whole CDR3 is CASSPQTGQPPQHF.

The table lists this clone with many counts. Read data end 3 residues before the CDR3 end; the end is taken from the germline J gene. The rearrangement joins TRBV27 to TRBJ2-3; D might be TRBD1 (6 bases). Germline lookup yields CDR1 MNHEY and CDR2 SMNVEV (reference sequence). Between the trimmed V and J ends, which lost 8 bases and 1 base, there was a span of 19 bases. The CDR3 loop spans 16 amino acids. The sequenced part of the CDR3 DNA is TGTGCCAGCCGGTTAAGCAGGGGTATGGGCACAGATACG. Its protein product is CASRLSRGMGTDT. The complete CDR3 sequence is CASRLSRGMGTDTQYF.

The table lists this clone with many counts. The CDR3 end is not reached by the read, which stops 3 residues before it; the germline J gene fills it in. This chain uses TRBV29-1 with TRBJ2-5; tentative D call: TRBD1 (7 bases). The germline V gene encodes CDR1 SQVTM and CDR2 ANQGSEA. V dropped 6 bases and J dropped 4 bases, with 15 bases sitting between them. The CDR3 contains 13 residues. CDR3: CSVNRGAGETQYF. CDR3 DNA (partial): TGCAGCGTAAACAGGGGAGCGGGAGAGACC.